The rows below give T cell receptor beta chains drawn from one sample of a study of T cell repertoires in cytomegalovirus infection. Antigen specificity for these receptors is unknown. In TCRdb, the reads were re-called with MiXCR into one record per CDR3 protein. This table holds hundreds of thousands of distinct CDR3 sequences, approximately 32% found once. The source material was cultured CD8+ T cells from PBMCs, sampled from culture after CMV antigen stimulation. The receptors shown here come from a human donor in good health (CMV status not recorded). Some clones in this sample may be carry-over from other donors' samples. Both conserved end residues are part of each CDR3. Fields, in order: D gene, J gene, clone size, V gene, CDR3 protein, CDR3 DNA. D genes are given only for firm matches. For some rows the clone size is stated as once, few or many, or as a class when expanded; others skip it.

- TRBJ1-5 many TRBV12-3/TRBV12-4 CASSFGGLGQPQHF TGTGCCAGCAGTTTCGGGGGGCTCGGTCAGCCCCAGCATTTT
- TRBJ1-2 many TRBV7-8 CASSLEGPFYGYTF TGTGCCAGCAGCTTAGAGGGACCTTTCTATGGCTACACCTTC
- TRBJ2-3 many TRBV27 CASSFADTQYF TGTGCCAGCAGTTTTGCAGATACGCAGTATTTT
- TRBJ1-5 few TRBV7-9 CASSQGSWENQPQHF TGTGCCAGCAGCCAGGGGAGCTGGGAAAATCAGCCCCAGCATTTT
- TRBJ1-2 few TRBV7-8 CASSPRGGRRGYTF TGTGCCAGCAGCCCCCGGGGAGGGCGCCGAGGCTACACCTTC
- TRBJ2-1 - TRBV29-1 CSVDGPSSYNEQFF TGCAGCGTTGATGGCCCGAGCTCCTACAATGAGCAGTTCTTC
TRBD1 TRBJ2-1 - TRBV7-9 CASERTGGVNEQFF TGTGCCAGCGAGAGGACAGGGGGTGTTAATGAGCAGTTCTTC
TRBD2 TRBJ2-5 - TRBV4-1 CASSGRSGGETQYF TGCGCCAGCAGTGGGAGATCCGGGGGGGAGACCCAGTACTTC
TRBD1 TRBJ1-1 - TRBV12-3/TRBV12-4 CASSLWDSEAFF TGTGCCAGCAGTTTATGGGACAGTGAAGCTTTCTTT
- TRBJ2-3 many TRBV7-2 CASSFNVKGANTQYF TGTGCCAGCAGCTTTAACGTCAAAGGGGCAAATACGCAGTATTTT
- TRBJ2-3 - TRBV6-5 CASSYSGGLSTDTQYF TGTGCCAGCAGTTACTCGGGGGGCCTAAGCACAGATACGCAGTATTTT
- TRBJ1-2 few TRBV12-3/TRBV12-4 CASSLGLGPFF TGTGCCAGCAGTTTAGGGTTGGGGCCCTTCTTC
TRBD2 TRBJ2-1 - TRBV12-5 CASGQRAGGAYNEQFF TGTGCTAGTGGTCAGAGGGCGGGGGGTGCCTACAATGAGCAGTTCTTC
TRBD1 TRBJ1-2 - TRBV19 CASTASGGVRFGYTF TGTGCCAGTACCGCTTCAGGGGGCGTCCGTTTCGGCTACACCTTC
TRBD2 TRBJ2-5 - TRBV7-6 CASSSLAGALGTQYF TGTGCCAGCAGTTCACTAGCGGGGGCTCTTGGGACCCAGTACTTC
- TRBJ2-1 few TRBV6-6 CASSYSYRARSSYNEQFF TGTGCCAGCAGTTACTCCTACAGGGCCCGAAGCTCCTACAATGAGCAGTTCTTC
- TRBJ2-2 few TRBV7-9 CASSSPGYTGELFF TGTGCCAGCAGCTCACCCGGGTACACCGGGGAGCTGTTTTTT
- TRBJ2-3 - TRBV7-2 CASSLGEGFRTDTQYF TGTGCCAGCAGCTTAGGAGAAGGGTTCAGGACAGATACGCAGTATTTT
- TRBJ1-5 few TRBV6-5 CASSVVVGGQPQHF TGTGCCAGCTCTGTCGTAGTCGGAGGTCAGCCCCAGCATTTT
- TRBJ1-5 - TRBV7-9 CASSPPSGPAGQPQHF TGTGCCAGCAGCCCTCCGAGCGGCCCCGCCGGGCAGCCCCAGCATTTT
- TRBJ1-2 - TRBV9 CATDRINYGYTF TGCGCCACCGACAGGATCAACTATGGCTACACCTTC
- TRBJ2-3 - TRBV5-1 CASSLGGAEDTQYF TGCGCCAGCAGCTTGGGCGGGGCCGAAGATACGCAGTATTTT
TRBD1 TRBJ2-1 few TRBV7-9 CASSPNRGSSYNEQFF TGTGCCAGCAGCCCAAACAGGGGGAGCTCCTACAATGAGCAGTTCTTC
- TRBJ1-1 few TRBV10-1 CASSESPSGREAFF TGCGCCAGCAGTGAGTCTCCGAGCGGGCGTGAAGCTTTCTTT
TRBD1 TRBJ2-2 - TRBV24-1 CATSESGQGSTGELFF TGTGCCACCAGTGAATCGGGACAGGGGTCGACCGGGGAGCTGTTTTTT
- TRBJ1-1 - TRBV25-1 CASSELANTEAFF TGTGCCAGCAGTGAATTGGCGAACACTGAAGCTTTCTTT
- TRBJ2-3 - TRBV7-9 CASMGFNPDTQYF TGTGCCAGCATGGGCTTTAACCCAGATACGCAGTATTTT
- TRBJ2-5 - TRBV6-5 CASSYDFPSYQETQYF TGTGCCAGCAGTTATGACTTTCCCTCGTACCAAGAGACCCAGTACTTC
- TRBJ2-6 few TRBV12-3/TRBV12-4 CASSFSTGRFSGANVLTF TGTGCCAGCAGTTTTTCGACAGGGAGGTTCTCTGGGGCCAACGTCCTGACTTTC
TRBD1 TRBJ2-3 few TRBV10-1 CASSDRGQGDTQYF TGCGCCAGCAGTGACAGGGGGCAAGGAGATACGCAGTATTTT
- TRBJ1-4 - TRBV10-3 CAISEWGRAEGDEKLFF TGTGCCATCAGTGAGTGGGGAAGGGCTGAAGGCGATGAAAAACTGTTTTTT
TRBD1 TRBJ2-7 - TRBV29-1 CSVRTGERGYEQYF TGCAGCGTCAGGACAGGGGAAAGGGGCTACGAGCAGTACTTC
- TRBJ2-3 many TRBV6-2/TRBV6-3 CASIYRDPERDTQYF TGTGCCAGCATCTACCGGGACCCAGAAAGAGATACGCAGTATTTT
- TRBJ1-5 few TRBV15 CATSTQTDYSNQPQHF TGTGCCACCAGCACACAGACAGATTATAGCAATCAGCCCCAGCATTTT
- TRBJ2-1 many TRBV7-2 CASSLEGLPYNEQFF TGTGCCAGCAGCTTAGAGGGTTTGCCCTACAATGAGCAGTTCTTC
- TRBJ2-7 - TRBV27 CASSLQVPTYEQYF TGTGCCAGCAGTTTACAGGTTCCAACCTACGAGCAGTACTTC
- TRBJ2-3 - TRBV7-9 CASSLGRGGGDTQYF TGTGCCAGCAGCTTAGGACGCGGGGGCGGGGATACGCAGTATTTT
TRBD1 TRBJ1-3 many TRBV12-3/TRBV12-4 CATRTGGGGNTIYF TGTGCCACCAGAACAGGGGGCGGTGGAAACACCATATATTTT
- TRBJ2-3 - TRBV6-2/TRBV6-3 CASRGIKGGTSTDTQYF TGTGCCAGCAGGGGAATCAAGGGGGGGACTAGCACAGATACGCAGTATTTT
- TRBJ2-6 - TRBV2 CASSEAVSSGANVLTF TGTGCCAGCAGTGAAGCAGTATCCTCTGGGGCCAACGTCCTGACTTTC
- TRBJ1-4 - TRBV12-3/TRBV12-4 CASSGDIRTNEKLFF TGTGCCAGCAGTGGGGACATACGAACTAATGAAAAACTGTTTTTT
TRBD2 TRBJ2-2 - TRBV12-3/TRBV12-4 CASGSSGDTGELFF TGTGCCAGCGGGTCTAGCGGGGATACCGGGGAGCTGTTTTTT
- TRBJ2-2 - TRBV29-1 CSVYVRDTGELFF TGCAGCGTTTACGTTCGGGACACCGGGGAGCTGTTTTTT
- TRBJ2-5 - TRBV27 CASNLYGHIETQYF TGTGCCAGCAATTTATACGGACATATTGAGACCCAGTACTTC
- TRBJ1-1 many TRBV6-1 CASSAHHQGFPEAFF TGTGCCAGCAGTGCACACCATCAAGGGTTCCCTGAAGCTTTCTTT
- TRBJ1-1 few TRBV7-8 CASSLFRGKENTEAFF TGTGCCAGCAGCTTATTTAGGGGAAAAGAGAACACTGAAGCTTTCTTT
TRBD1 TRBJ2-3 - TRBV5-3 CASSPLQGDTDTQYF TGTGCCAGCAGCCCATTGCAGGGGGACACAGATACGCAGTATTTT